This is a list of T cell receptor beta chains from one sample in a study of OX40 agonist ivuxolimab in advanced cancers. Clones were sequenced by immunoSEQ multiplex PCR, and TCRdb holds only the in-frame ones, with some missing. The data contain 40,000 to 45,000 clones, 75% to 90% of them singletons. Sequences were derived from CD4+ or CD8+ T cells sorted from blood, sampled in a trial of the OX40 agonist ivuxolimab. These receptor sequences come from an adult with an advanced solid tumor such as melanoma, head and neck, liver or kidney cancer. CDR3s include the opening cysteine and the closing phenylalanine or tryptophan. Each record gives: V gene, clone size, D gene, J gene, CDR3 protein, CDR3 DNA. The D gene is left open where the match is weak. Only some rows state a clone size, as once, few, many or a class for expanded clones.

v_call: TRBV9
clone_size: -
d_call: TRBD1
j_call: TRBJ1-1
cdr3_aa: CASSVGLGGGGGSNTEAFF
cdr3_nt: TGTGCCAGCAGCGTAGGGCTAGGGGGCGGTGGGGGCTCGAACACTGAAGCTTTCTTT

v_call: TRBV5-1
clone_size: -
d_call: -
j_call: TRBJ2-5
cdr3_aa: CASSLVPEAQETQYF
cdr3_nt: TGCGCCAGCAGCTTGGTACCGGAGGCACAAGAGACTCAGTACTTC

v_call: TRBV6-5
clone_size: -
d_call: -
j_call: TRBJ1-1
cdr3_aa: CASTLRRGGITEAFF
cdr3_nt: TGTGCCAGCACCCTCCGGCGGGGGGGAATCACTGAAGCTTTCTTT

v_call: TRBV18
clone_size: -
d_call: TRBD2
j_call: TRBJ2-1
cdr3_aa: CASSPGTSGSTEQFF
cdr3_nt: TGTGCCAGCTCACCTGGGACTAGCGGGAGTACTGAGCAGTTCTTC

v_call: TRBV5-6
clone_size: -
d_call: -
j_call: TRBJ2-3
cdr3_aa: CASSGSSSTDTQYF
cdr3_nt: TGTGCCAGCAGCGGCTCCTCTAGCACAGATACGCAGTATTTT

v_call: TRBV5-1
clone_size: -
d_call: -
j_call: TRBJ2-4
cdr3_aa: CASSPLQGSKNIQYF
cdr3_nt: TGCGCCAGCAGCCCCCTACAGGGTTCCAAAAACATTCAGTACTTC

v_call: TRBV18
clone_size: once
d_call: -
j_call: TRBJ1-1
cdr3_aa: CASSPSDSTEAFF
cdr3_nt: TGTGCCAGCTCACCTTCGGACAGCACTGAAGCTTTCTTT

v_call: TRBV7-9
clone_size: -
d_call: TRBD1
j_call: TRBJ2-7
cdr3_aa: CASSIRDSPSYEQYF
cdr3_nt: TGTGCCAGCAGCATCCGGGACAGCCCTTCCTACGAGCAGTACTTC

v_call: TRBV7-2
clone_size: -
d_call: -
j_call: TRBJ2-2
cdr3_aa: CASSPRSSGELFF
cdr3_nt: TGTGCCAGCAGCCCCAGGAGTTCCGGGGAGCTGTTTTTT

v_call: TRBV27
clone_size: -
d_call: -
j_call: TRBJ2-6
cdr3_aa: CASSSYLNPSGANVLTF
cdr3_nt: TGTGCCAGCAGTTCCTACCTCAATCCCTCTGGGGCCAACGTCCTGACTTTC

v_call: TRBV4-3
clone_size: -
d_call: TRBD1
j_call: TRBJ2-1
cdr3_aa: CASSSTPQGVYNEQFF
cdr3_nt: TGCGCCAGCAGCTCAACCCCACAGGGGGTCTACAATGAGCAGTTCTTC

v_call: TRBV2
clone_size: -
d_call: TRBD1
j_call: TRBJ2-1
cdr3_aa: CASGQVNSYNEQFF
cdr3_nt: TGTGCCAGCGGACAGGTTAACTCCTACAATGAGCAGTTCTTC

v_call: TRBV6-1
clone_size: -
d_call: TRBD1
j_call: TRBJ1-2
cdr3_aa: CASSETQTGVGGYTF
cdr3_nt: TGTGCCAGCAGTGAAACCCAAACAGGGGTTGGTGGCTACACCTTC

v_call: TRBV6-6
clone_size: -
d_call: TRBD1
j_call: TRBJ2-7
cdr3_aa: CASGTGGGLSYEQYF
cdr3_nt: TGTGCCAGCGGGACAGGGGGCGGTTTATCCTACGAGCAGTACTTC

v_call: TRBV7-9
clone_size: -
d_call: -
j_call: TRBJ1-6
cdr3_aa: CASSLVGVGTLHF
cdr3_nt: TGTGCCAGCAGCTTAGTGGGGGTCGGGACCCTCCACTTT

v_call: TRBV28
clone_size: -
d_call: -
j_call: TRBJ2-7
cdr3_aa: CASSLSPGQKEQYF
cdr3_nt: TGTGCCAGCAGTTTATCCCCAGGCCAAAAGGAGCAGTACTTC

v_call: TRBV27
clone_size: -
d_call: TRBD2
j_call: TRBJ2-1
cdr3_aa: CASSRRLAGAPGEQFF
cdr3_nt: TGTGCCAGCAGCCGTAGACTAGCGGGAGCTCCGGGTGAGCAGTTCTTC

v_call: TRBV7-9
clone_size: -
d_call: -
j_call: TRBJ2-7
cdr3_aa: CASSAPKFSYEQYF
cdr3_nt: TGTGCCAGCAGCGCTCCAAAGTTCTCCTACGAGCAGTACTTC

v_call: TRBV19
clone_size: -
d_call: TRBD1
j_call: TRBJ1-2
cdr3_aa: CASSTATGWFGYTF
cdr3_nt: TGTGCCAGTAGTACCGCGACAGGGTGGTTTGGCTACACCTTC

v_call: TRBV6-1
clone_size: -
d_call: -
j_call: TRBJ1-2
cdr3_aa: CASSESFLGPYGYTF
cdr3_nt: TGTGCCAGCAGTGAATCGTTTCTAGGGCCCTATGGCTACACCTTC

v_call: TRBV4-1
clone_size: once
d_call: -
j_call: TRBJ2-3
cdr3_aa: CASSVTSHSSTDTQYF
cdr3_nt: TGCGCCAGCAGCGTAACCAGCCACTCTAGCACAGATACGCAGTATTTT

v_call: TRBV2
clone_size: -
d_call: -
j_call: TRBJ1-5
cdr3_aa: CASSAGVGQPQHF
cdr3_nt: TGTGCCAGCAGTGCGGGGGTCGGTCAGCCCCAGCATTTT

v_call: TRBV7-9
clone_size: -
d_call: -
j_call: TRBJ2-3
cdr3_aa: CASSRRDTQYF
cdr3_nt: TGTGCCAGCAGCCGCCGTGATACGCAGTATTTT

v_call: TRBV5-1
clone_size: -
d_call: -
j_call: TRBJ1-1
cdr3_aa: CASSLVSDMNTEAFF
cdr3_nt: TGCGCCAGCAGCTTGGTATCGGATATGAACACTGAAGCTTTCTTT

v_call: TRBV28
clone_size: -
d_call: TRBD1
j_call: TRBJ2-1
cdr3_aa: CAIQRGGTVITNEQFF
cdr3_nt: TGTGCCATACAACGAGGTGGGACAGTGATCACCAATGAGCAGTTCTTC

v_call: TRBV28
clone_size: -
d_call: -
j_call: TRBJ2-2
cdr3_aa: CASSPGSSTGELFF
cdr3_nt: TGTGCCAGCAGTCCCGGGAGTTCGACCGGGGAGCTGTTTTTT

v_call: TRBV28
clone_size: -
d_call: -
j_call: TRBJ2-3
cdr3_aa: CASSLEGGGTDTQYF
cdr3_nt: TGTGCCAGCAGCCTAGAGGGGGGAGGCACAGATACGCAGTATTTT

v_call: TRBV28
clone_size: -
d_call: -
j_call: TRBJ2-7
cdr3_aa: CASSFGSPAIYEQYF
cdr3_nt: TGTGCCAGCAGTTTCGGGTCCCCCGCTATCTACGAGCAGTACTTC

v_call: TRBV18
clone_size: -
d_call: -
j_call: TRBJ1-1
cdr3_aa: CASSPLTPGTRGVTEAFF
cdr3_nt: TGTGCCAGCTCACCCCTAACTCCCGGAACCCGGGGCGTGACTGAAGCTTTCTTT

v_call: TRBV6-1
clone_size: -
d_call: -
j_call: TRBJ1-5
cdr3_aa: CASSEIRGNQPQHF
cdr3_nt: TGTGCCAGCAGTGAAATCCGGGGTAATCAGCCCCAGCATTTT

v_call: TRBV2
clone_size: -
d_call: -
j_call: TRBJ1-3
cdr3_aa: CASSPDRTSGNTIYF
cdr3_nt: TGTGCCAGCAGCCCCGACAGGACCTCTGGAAACACCATATATTTT

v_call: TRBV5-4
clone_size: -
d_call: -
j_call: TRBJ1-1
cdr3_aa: CASSFGGGSTEAFF
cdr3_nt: TGTGCCAGCAGCTTCGGGGGCGGGAGCACTGAAGCTTTCTTT

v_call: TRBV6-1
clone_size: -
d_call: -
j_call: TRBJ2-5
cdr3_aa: CASSGDTETQYF
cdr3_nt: TGTGCCAGCAGTGGGGACACGGAGACCCAGTACTTC

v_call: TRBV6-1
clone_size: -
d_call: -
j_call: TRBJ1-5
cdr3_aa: CASSVVRGSNQPQHF
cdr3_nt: TGTGCCAGCAGTGTAGTCAGGGGTAGCAATCAGCCCCAGCATTTT

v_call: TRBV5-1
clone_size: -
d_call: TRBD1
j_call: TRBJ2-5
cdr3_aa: CASSYGQGETQYF
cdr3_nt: TGCGCCAGCAGCTACGGACAGGGAGAGACCCAGTACTTC

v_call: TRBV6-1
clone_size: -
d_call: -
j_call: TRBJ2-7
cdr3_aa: CASSRTSSYEQYF
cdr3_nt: TGTGCCAGCAGCCGGACAAGCTCCTACGAGCAGTACTTC

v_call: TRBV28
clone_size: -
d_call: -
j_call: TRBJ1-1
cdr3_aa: CASSERVVEAFF
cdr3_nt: TGTGCCAGCAGTGAACGGGTCGTCGAAGCTTTCTTT

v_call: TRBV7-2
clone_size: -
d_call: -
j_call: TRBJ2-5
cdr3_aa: CASSLGQGGNQETQYF
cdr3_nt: TGTGCCAGCAGCTTAGGGCAGGGGGGGAATCAAGAGACCCAGTACTTC

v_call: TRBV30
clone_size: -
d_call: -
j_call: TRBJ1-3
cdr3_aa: CAWSAHGGGTIYF
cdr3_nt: TGTGCCTGGAGTGCTCACGGAGGGGGCACCATATATTTT

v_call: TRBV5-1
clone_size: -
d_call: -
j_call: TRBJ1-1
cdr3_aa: CASNQGPRNTEAFF
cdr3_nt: TGCGCCAGCAACCAGGGACCGCGGAACACTGAAGCTTTCTTT

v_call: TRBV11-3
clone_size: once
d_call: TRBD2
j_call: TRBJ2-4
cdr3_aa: CASSLAGGGKNIQYF
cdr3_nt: TGTGCCAGCAGCTTAGCCGGGGGGGGCAAAAACATTCAGTACTTC

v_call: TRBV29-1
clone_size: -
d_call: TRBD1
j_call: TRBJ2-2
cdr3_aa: CSASGLLDRGNTGELFF
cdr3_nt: TGCAGCGCCAGCGGCCTACTCGACAGGGGGAACACCGGGGAGCTGTTTTTT

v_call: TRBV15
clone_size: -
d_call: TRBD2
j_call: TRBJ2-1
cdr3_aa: CATSREQGGRANEQFF
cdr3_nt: TGTGCCACCAGCAGAGAACAGGGCGGGAGGGCAAATGAGCAGTTCTTC

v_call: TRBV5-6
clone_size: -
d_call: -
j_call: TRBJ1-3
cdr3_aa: CASSRRYGNTIYF
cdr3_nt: TGTGCCAGCAGCCGAAGGTACGGAAACACCATATATTTT

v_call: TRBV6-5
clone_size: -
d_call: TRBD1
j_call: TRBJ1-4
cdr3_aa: CASSYSPTGAAEKLFF
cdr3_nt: TGTGCCAGCAGTTATTCCCCGACAGGGGCGGCTGAAAAACTGTTTTTT